The entry below gives a single TCR beta chain sequence along with its context. This sample stems from a study of T cells after yellow fever vaccination. 5'RACE template switching added a universal primer site and UMIs to TCR cDNA. One entry per CDR3 protein, called by TCRdb with MiXCR from the 5' RACE reads. This table holds more than 65,000 distinct CDR3 sequences, approximately 12% found once. Per the germline V gene, CDR1 is MGHRA and CDR2 is YSYEKL. The V and J ends lost 4 bases and 14 bases, in that order; junction bases with no gene match: 11. CDR3 length equals 13 residues. The specimen comprised CD8+ T cells not binding an NS4B(214-222) dextramer, sorted from PBMCs, sampled less than 25 days after the first yellow fever vaccination. This TCR came from a man between 18 and 35 years old who received the YFV17D yellow fever vaccine. The chain recombines TRBV4-1 with TRBJ2-1; TRBD1 matches at 7 bases. The CDR3 bases are TGCGCCAGCAGCCTAATCCAAACAGGGGAAGAGTTCTTC. The encoded protein is CASSLIQTGEEFF.